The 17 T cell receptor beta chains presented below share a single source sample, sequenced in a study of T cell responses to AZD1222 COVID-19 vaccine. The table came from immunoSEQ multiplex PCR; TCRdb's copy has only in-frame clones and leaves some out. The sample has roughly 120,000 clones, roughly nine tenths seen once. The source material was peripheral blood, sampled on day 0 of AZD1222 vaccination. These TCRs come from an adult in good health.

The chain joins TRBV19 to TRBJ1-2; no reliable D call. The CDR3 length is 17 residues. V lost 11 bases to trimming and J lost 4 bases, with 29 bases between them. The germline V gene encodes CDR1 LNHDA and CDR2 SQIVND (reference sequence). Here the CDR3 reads CADNRTDPLPCGYGYTF. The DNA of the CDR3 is TGTGCCGACAACCGAACGGACCCCTTACCCTGTGGCTATGGCTACACCTTC.

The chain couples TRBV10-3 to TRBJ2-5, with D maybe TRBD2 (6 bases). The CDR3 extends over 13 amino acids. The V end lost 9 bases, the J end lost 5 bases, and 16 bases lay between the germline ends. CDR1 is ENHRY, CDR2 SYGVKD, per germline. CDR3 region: CAIAPGDSETQYF. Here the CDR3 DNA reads TGTGCCATAGCCCCGGGGGACTCGGAGACCCAGTACTTC.

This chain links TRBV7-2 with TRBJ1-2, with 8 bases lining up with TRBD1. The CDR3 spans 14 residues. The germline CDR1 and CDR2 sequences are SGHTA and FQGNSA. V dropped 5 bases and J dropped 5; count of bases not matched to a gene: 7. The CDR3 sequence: CASSQGGTGYGYTF. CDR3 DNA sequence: TGTGCCAGCAGCCAAGGAGGGACAGGTTATGGCTACACCTTC.

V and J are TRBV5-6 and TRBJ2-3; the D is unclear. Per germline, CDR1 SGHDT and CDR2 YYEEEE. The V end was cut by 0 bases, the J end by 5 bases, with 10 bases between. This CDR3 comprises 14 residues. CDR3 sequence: CASSLAARQDTQYF. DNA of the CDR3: TGTGCCAGCAGCTTGGCGGCCCGCCAAGATACGCAGTATTTT.

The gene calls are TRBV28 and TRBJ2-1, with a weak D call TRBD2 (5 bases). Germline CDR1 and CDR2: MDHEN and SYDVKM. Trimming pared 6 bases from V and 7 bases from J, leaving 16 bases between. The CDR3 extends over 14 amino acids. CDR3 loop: CASRPRGTGNEQFF. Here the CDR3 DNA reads TGTGCCAGCAGGCCCCGAGGAACGGGGAATGAGCAGTTCTTC.

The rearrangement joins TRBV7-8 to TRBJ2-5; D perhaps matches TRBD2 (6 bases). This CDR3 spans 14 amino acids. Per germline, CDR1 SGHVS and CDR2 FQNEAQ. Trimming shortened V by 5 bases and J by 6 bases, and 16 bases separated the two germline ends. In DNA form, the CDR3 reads TGTGCCAGCAGCCCTGCCAAAGGAGGGAAGACCCAGTACTTC. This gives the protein CASSPAKGGKTQYF.

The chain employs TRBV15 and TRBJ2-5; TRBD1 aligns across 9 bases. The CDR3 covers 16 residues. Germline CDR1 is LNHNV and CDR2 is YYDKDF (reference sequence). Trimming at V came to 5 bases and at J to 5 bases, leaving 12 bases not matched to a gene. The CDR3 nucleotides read TGTGCCACCAGCCGACCCCCACAGGGGGCCGGGGAGACCCAGTACTTC. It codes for CATSRPPQGAGETQYF.

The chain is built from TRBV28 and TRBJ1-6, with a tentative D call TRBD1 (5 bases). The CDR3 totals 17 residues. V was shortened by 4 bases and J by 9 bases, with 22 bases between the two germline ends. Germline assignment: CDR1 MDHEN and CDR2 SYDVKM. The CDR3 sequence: CASSYWAGEPSGSPLHF. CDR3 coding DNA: TGTGCCAGCAGTTATTGGGCGGGGGAACCGAGTGGTTCACCCCTCCACTTT.

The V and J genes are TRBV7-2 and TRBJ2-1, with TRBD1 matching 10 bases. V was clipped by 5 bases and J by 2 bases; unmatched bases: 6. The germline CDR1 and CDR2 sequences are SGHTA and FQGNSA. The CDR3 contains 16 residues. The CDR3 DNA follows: TGTGCCAGCAGCGTCCAGGGACAGGGGACCTACAATGAGCAGTTCTTC. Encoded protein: CASSVQGQGTYNEQFF.

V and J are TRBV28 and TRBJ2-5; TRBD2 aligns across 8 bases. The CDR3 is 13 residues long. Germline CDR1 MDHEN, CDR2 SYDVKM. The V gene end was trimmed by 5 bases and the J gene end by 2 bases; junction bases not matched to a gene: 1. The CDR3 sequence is CASSVAGQETQYF. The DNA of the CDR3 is TGTGCCAGCAGTGTAGCGGGGCAAGAGACCCAGTACTTC.

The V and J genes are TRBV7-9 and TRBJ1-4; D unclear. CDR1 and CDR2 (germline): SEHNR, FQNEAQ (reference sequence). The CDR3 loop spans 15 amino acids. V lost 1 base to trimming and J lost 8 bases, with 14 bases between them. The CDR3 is CASSLGEALEEKLFF. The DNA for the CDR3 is TGTGCCAGCAGCTTAGGGGAGGCCTTGGAGGAAAAACTGTTTTTT.

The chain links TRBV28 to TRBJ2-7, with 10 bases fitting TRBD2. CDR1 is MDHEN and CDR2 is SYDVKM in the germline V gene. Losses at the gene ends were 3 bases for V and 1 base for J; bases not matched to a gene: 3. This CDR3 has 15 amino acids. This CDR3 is CASSLGAGGSYEQYF. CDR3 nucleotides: TGTGCCAGCAGTTTGGGAGCGGGAGGGTCCTACGAGCAGTACTTC.

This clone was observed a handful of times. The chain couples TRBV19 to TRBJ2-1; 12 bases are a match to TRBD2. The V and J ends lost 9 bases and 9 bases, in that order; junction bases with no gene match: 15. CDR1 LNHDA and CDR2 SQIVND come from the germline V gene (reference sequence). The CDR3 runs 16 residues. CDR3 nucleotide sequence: TGTGCCAGCCGACCGGGACTAGCGGGTTTAGGAGGTGAGCAGTTCTTC. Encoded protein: CASRPGLAGLGGEQFF.

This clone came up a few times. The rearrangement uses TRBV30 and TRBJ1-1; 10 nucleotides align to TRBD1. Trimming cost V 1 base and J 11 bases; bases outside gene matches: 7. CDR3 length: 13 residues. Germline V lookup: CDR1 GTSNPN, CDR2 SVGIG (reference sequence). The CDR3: CAWSGGQGKAAFF. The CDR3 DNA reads TGTGCCTGGAGTGGGGGACAGGGGAAGGCGGCTTTCTTT.

The CDR3 DNA follows: TGTGCCAGCAGTTTCCAACTCGGTGGGGAGCTGTTTTTT. Protein sequence: CASSFQLGGELFF. V is TRBV12-3 or TRBV12-4 and J is TRBJ2-2; D call uncertain. V shed 3 bases and J shed 8 bases, with 10 bases lying between them. This CDR3 has 13 residues.

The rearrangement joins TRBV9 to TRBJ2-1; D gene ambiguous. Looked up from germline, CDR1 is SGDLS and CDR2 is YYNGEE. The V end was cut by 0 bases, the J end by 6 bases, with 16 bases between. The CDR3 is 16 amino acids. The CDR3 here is CASSVGSSWLANEQFF. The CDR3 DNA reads TGTGCCAGCAGCGTAGGATCGTCATGGTTGGCCAATGAGCAGTTCTTC.

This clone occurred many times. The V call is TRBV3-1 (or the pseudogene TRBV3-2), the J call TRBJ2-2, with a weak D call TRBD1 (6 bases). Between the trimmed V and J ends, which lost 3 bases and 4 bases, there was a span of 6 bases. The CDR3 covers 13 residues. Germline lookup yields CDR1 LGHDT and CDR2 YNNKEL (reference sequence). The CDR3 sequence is CASSQDSTGELFF. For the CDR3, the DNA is TGTGCCAGCAGCCAGGACAGCACCGGGGAGCTGTTTTTT.